Below are 14 T cell receptor beta chains sequenced from a single sample in a study of blood T cell repertoires in COVID-19. Some clones are missing from TCRdb's copy, which holds only in-frame ones; the method was immunoSEQ multiplex PCR. The table lists about 260,000 clones, 84% of them singletons, with about 1.5% in the top ten. The source material was peripheral blood. Every receptor here comes from a woman in her thirties or forties who had recovered from COVID-19.

The chain carries TRBV25-1 and TRBJ1-2; 11 bases map to TRBD1. Per the germline V gene, CDR1 is MGHDK and CDR2 is SYGVNS. This CDR3 is built from 13 residues. The V gene end was trimmed by 3 bases and the J gene end by 8 bases; junction bases not matched to a gene: 2. The CDR3 bases are TGTGCCAGCAGTGAGGGACAGGGGGTCGGCTACACCTTC. The encoded protein is CASSEGQGVGYTF.

This clone was seen only once. The rearrangement links TRBV3-1 (or the pseudogene TRBV3-2) to TRBJ1-6; the D gene is possibly TRBD1 (5 bases). Germline loops: CDR1 LGHDT, CDR2 YNNKEL (reference sequence). The CDR3 is 19 residues long. With 4 bases removed from V and 2 bases from J, the gap between germline ends came to 21 bases. CDR3 coding DNA: TGTGCCAGCAGCCCCCGTCTGAATAGGAGGGGTACCTATAATTCACCCCTCCACTTT. Translation gives CASSPRLNRRGTYNSPLHF.

The chain links TRBV6-5 to TRBJ1-1; D possibly corresponds to TRBD1 (5 bases). Looked up from germline, CDR1 is MNHEY and CDR2 is SVGAGI. This CDR3 is 12 amino acids long. V was cut by 6 bases and J by 10 bases, with 15 bases left in between. The CDR3 DNA reads as TGTGCCAGCAGGGACTCAGGGAGGGGAGCTTTCTTT. This encodes CASRDSGRGAFF.

The sample holds one count of this clone. This chain links TRBV6-1 with TRBJ1-2; 7 nucleotides align to TRBD1. The germline CDR1 and CDR2 sequences are MNHNS and SASEGT. The ends lost 0 bases at V and 2 bases at J; junction bases unmatched: 9. The length of the CDR3 is 17 residues. The CDR3 spells CASSEAVRTGQNYGYTF. The CDR3 coding sequence is TGTGCCAGCAGTGAAGCGGTTAGGACAGGCCAAAACTATGGCTACACCTTC.

As DNA, the CDR3 is TGTGCCGCCGGGAGCACAGATACGCAGTATTTT. Encoded protein: CAAGSTDTQYF. V is TRBV27 and J is TRBJ2-3; D is unresolved. Germline values: CDR1 MNHEY, CDR2 SMNVEV (reference sequence). The V end lost 11 bases, the J end lost 0 bases, and 6 bases lay between the germline ends. The CDR3 is made up of 11 amino acids.

The chain carries TRBV5-1 and TRBJ2-1; D may be TRBD1 (5 bases). There are 14 residues in the CDR3. With 0 bases removed from V and 6 bases from J, the gap between germline ends came to 10 bases. The germline gives CDR1 SGHRS, CDR2 YFSETQ. CDR3 loop: CASSLAARVNEQFF. CDR3 in DNA: TGCGCCAGCAGCTTGGCGGCCAGGGTCAATGAGCAGTTCTTC.

The J gene is TRBJ1-1, the V gene TRBV6-1; D is perhaps TRBD1 (6 bases). Germline lookup yields CDR1 MNHNS and CDR2 SASEGT. The V and J ends lost 1 base and 6 bases respectively, with 12 bases between them. The CDR3 has 14 amino acids. Here the CDR3 reads CASSEEGHSPEAFF. The CDR3 DNA follows: TGTGCCAGCAGTGAAGAGGGACACTCCCCTGAAGCTTTCTTT.

J is TRBJ2-5 and V is TRBV2, with 7 bases matching TRBD1. The junction had 13 bases not matched to a gene; V was cut back by 7 bases and J by 5 bases. The length of the CDR3 is 15 residues. Germline-derived CDR1 and CDR2 are SNHLY and FYNNEI. Written as DNA, the CDR3 is TGTGCCAGCACCGAACGGGGACAGCGGCTCGAGACCCAGTACTTC. Protein product: CASTERGQRLETQYF.

This clone was detected only a few times. The chain links TRBV9 to TRBJ2-1; D not resolved. The CDR3 spans 15 residues. V dropped 0 bases and J dropped 4 bases, with 11 bases sitting between them. Germline V gene data show CDR1 as SGDLS and CDR2 as YYNGEE. The CDR3 DNA reads as TGTGCCAGCAGCGTAGAGCATGGGCAGTACAATGAGCAGTTCTTC. Residues: CASSVEHGQYNEQFF.

The CDR3 coding sequence is TGTGCCAGCAGCAACGTCCTAGGTCCCCTCCACTTT. It codes for CASSNVLGPLHF. The genes are TRBV5-5 and TRBJ1-6; no firm D call. The CDR3 extends over 12 amino acids. CDR1 SGHKS and CDR2 YYEKEE come from the germline V gene (reference sequence). The V and J ends lost 4 bases and 13 bases respectively, with 12 bases between them.

J is TRBJ1-5 and V is TRBV4-1; maybe TRBD1 (5 bases). CDR1 MGHRA and CDR2 YSYEKL come from the germline V gene. CDR3 length: 15 amino acids. V was shortened by 3 bases and J by 3 bases, with 12 bases between the two germline ends. The CDR3 reads CASSHEAGNNQPQHF. The DNA for the CDR3 is TGCGCCAGCAGCCATGAGGCAGGGAACAATCAGCCCCAGCATTTT.

The V call is TRBV28, the J call TRBJ1-1; perhaps TRBD1 as D (6 bases). With 6 bases removed from V and 1 base from J, the gap between germline ends came to 15 bases. The CDR3 length is 15 residues. Germline CDR1 is MDHEN and CDR2 is SYDVKM. Here the CDR3 reads CASSPLNRENTEAFF. As DNA, the CDR3 is TGTGCCAGCAGCCCATTAAACAGGGAGAACACTGAAGCTTTCTTT.

The rearrangement links TRBV2 to TRBJ2-1; D is undetermined. Germline V gene sequence: CDR1 SNHLY, CDR2 FYNNEI. Trimming took off 3 bases at V and 4 bases at J, with 7 bases between the two ends. The length of the CDR3 is 13 residues. The CDR3 DNA reads TGTGCCAGCAGTGAGTTCCTGTACAATGAGCAGTTCTTC. Its translation: CASSEFLYNEQFF.

The chain employs TRBV18 and TRBJ2-7, with a possible D match to TRBD1 (6 bases). V was shortened by 2 bases and J by 4 bases, with 12 bases between the two germline ends. Germline CDR1 is KGHSH and CDR2 is LQKENI. The CDR3 length is 14 residues. The CDR3 coding sequence is TGTGCCAGCTCACCAATCCTGGACAGTTACGAGCAGTACTTC. Encoded protein: CASSPILDSYEQYF.